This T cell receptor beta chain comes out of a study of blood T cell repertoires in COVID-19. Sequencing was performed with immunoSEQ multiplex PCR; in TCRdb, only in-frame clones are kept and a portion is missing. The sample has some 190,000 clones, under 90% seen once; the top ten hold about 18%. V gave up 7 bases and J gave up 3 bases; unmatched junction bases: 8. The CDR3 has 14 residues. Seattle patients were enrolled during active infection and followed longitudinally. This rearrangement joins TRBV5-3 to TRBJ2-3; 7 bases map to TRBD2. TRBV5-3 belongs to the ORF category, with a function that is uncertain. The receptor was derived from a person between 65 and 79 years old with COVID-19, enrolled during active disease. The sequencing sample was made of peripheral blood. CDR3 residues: CARCKRDLTDTQYF. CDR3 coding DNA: TGTGCCAGATGCAAGCGGGATCTAACAGATACGCAGTATTTT.